These T cell receptor beta chains were read from a single sample in a study of response to subunit inactivated influenza vaccine. Each CDR3 protein is one row after TCRdb ran MiXCR on the RT-PCR reads. The data contain almost 600,000 distinct CDR3 sequences, 12% to 15% of them singletons. The sample in question was PBMCs from blood, obtained approximately 13 days after vaccination. The receptor source for this set is a man aged 50-60 years who received an inactivated influenza vaccine. The CDR3 runs from the conserved cysteine through the conserved F or W. A D gene is named only where the DNA matches it firmly. Expanded clones are given a class, and other clones once, few, many or no size at all.

clone_size d_call j_call v_call cdr3_nt cdr3_aa
- - TRBJ2-3 TRBV6-6 TGTGCCAGCAGACCGCGAGGGGATACGCAGTATTTT CASRPRGDTQYF
many - TRBJ1-1 TRBV28 TGTGCCAGCAGTGCCGACAGACCGAACACTGAAGCTTTCTTT CASSADRPNTEAFF
- TRBD2 TRBJ2-5 TRBV20-1 TGCAGTCTAGCGGGGGGCCAAGAGACCCAGTACTTC CSLAGGQETQYF
few TRBD2 TRBJ2-5 TRBV30 TGTGCCTGGAAACTAGCGGGGGGAACGGGAGAGACCCAGTACTTC CAWKLAGGTGETQYF
- - TRBJ2-7 TRBV5-1 TGCGCCAGCAGCTTGGCACCGCAGGGTACCTACGAGCAGTACTTC CASSLAPQGTYEQYF
many - TRBJ2-1 TRBV20-1 TGCAGTGCTAGAGAAGGTAGCTCCTACAATGAGCAGTTCTTC CSAREGSSYNEQFF
- - TRBJ2-3 TRBV5-6 TGTTGCTGGCTTCGCTCAGATACGCAGTATTTT CCWLRSDTQYF
- - TRBJ2-7 TRBV11-2 TGTGCCAGCAGCTTAGTCGGGGCAGGGGCCTCCTACGAGCAGTACTTC CASSLVGAGASYEQYF
few - TRBJ2-2 TRBV6-5 TGTGCCAGCAGTTACTCGGGACCGCCCAGCCCTTGGGAGCTGTTTTTT CASSYSGPPSPWELFF
- - TRBJ2-1 TRBV6-2/TRBV6-3 TGTGCCAGCAGGACTCCACCAAATGAGCAGTTCTTC CASRTPPNEQFF
- - TRBJ2-1 TRBV29-1 TGCAGCGGGGGACTTACAGAGCAGTTCTTC CSGGLTEQFF
- TRBD2 TRBJ2-3 TRBV2 TGTGCCAGCAGTAGAGCCCGTGGACTAGCTTACCCAGATACGCAGTATTTT CASSRARGLAYPDTQYF
once - TRBJ2-4 TRBV19 TGTGCCAGTAGTATGGCCGCGAGGAGTAAAAACATTCAGTACTTC CASSMAARSKNIQYF
- TRBD1 TRBJ2-1 TRBV10-2 TGCGCCAGCACTAGGACAGGGTCGAGCTCCTACAATGAGCAGTTCTTC CASTRTGSSSYNEQFF
few TRBD2 TRBJ2-1 TRBV20-1 TGCAGTGCTAGAGGCGCTAGCGGGAGTGGCAATGAGCAGTTCTTC CSARGASGSGNEQFF
many - TRBJ2-7 TRBV4-2 TGTGCCAGCAGCCACGATGACAGCTACGAGCAGTACTTC CASSHDDSYEQYF
- TRBD1 TRBJ2-3 TRBV7-9 TGTGCCTCGAGACCCGTCAACAGGGGAGATACGCAGTATTTT CASRPVNRGDTQYF
- TRBD1 TRBJ2-2 TRBV24-1 TGTGCCACCAGATCTTCGGGACAGGGGTGGACCGGGGAGCTGTTTTTT CATRSSGQGWTGELFF
- - TRBJ1-2 TRBV20-1 TGCAGTGCTAGAGTCAGACGCCTTAACTATGGCTACACCTTC CSARVRRLNYGYTF
- TRBD1 TRBJ2-3 TRBV2 TGTGCCAGCAGAGGACAGGGGGCGAGTACGGTGGACACAGATACGCAGTATTTT CASRGQGASTVDTDTQYF
- - TRBJ2-3 TRBV18 TGTGCCAGCTCACCAGAATCGATCTCAGATACGCAGTATTTT CASSPESISDTQYF
- - TRBJ1-2 TRBV6-2/TRBV6-3 TGTGCCAGCAGCAACGCGGGGGATGGCTACACCTTC CASSNAGDGYTF
- - TRBJ1-3 TRBV4-1 TGCGCCAGCAGCCAATGGCCACAGAACTCTGGAAACACCATATATTTT CASSQWPQNSGNTIYF
few - TRBJ2-2 TRBV11-2 TGTGCCAGCAGCTCCGGTCGAGGGCGGGCTACCGTAGAGCTGTTTTTT CASSSGRGRATVELFF
many TRBD1 TRBJ2-7 TRBV7-2 TGTGCCAGCAAAAAGGACAGGCTCTCCTACGAGCAGTACTTC CASKKDRLSYEQYF